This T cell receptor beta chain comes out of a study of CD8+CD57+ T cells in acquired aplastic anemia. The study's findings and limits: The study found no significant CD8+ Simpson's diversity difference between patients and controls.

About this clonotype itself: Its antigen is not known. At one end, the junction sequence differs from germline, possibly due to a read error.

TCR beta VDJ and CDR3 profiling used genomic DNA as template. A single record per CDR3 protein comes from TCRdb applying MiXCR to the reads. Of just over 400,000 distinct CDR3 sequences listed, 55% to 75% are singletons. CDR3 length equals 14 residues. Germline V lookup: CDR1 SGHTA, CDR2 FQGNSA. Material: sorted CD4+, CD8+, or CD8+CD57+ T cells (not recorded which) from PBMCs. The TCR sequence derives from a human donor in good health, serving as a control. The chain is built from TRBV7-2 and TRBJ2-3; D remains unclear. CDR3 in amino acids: CASSQESATDTPYF. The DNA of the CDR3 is TGTGCCAGCAGCCAAGAATCAGCCACAGATACACCGTACTTT.